The 23 T cell receptor beta chains given below trace back to one sample, sequenced in a study of vaccination and CD4 T cells after COVID-19. Treatment given: approximately nine-day PBMC culture with coronavirus spike peptide pools or control peptides (ViraFEST assay). Cultured CD4+ T cell DNA underwent sequencing with the Oncomine TCR Beta short-read assay. TCRdb reanalysed the PCR reads using MiXCR and keeps one entry per CDR3 protein. Of about 15,000 distinct CDR3 sequences listed, 61% were seen once; the top ten hold roughly a fifth. Which antigens these TCRs recognize remains unknown. What was sequenced was CD4+ T cells from blood, cultured in vitro. The receptors derive from a human donor who had recovered from COVID-19.

This chain links TRBV7-2 with TRBJ2-1; no clear D. V gave up 5 bases and J gave up 9 bases, with 11 bases separating them. CDR3 size: 12 residues. From germline, CDR1 is SGHTA and CDR2 FQGNSA. The CDR3 here is CASSAVVIEQFF. CDR3 DNA sequence: TGTGCCAGCAGCGCCGTAGTGATTGAGCAGTTCTTC.

The chain carries TRBV27 and TRBJ2-1; 10 nucleotides align to TRBD2. This CDR3 has 16 residues. J gave up 8 bases and V 6 bases, and 13 bases lay outside the gene matches. Looked up from germline, CDR1 is MNHEY and CDR2 is SMNVEV (reference sequence). The CDR3 DNA reads as TGTGCCAGCAGCCCAAGGGGTACTAGCGGGAAGGATGAGCAGTTCTTC. Protein product: CASSPRGTSGKDEQFF.

This clonotype is a singleton in its sample. The V and J genes are TRBV7-3 and TRBJ1-1; no clear D gene. There are 13 residues in the CDR3. Per germline, CDR1 SGHTA and CDR2 FQGTGA. Trimming took off 4 bases at V and 2 bases at J, with 8 bases between the two ends. The CDR3 DNA is TGTGCCAGCAGCTCCTCGGATAACACTGAAGCTTTCTTT. Its translation: CASSSSDNTEAFF.

This chain joins TRBV27 and TRBJ1-6; D might be TRBD1 (6 bases). Germline V lookup: CDR1 MNHEY, CDR2 SMNVEV (reference sequence). V was clipped by 5 bases and J by 9 bases, with 29 bases between them. The CDR3 extends over 19 amino acids. The CDR3: CASSGTKGRGIPRSSPLHF. In nucleotides, the CDR3 is TGTGCCAGCAGTGGGACTAAGGGCAGGGGAATTCCCCGTAGTTCACCCCTCCACTTT.

V and J are TRBV24-1 and TRBJ2-5; TRBD1 agrees at 10 bases. The CDR3 has 15 amino acids. Germline V gene lookup returns CDR1 KGHDR and CDR2 SFDVKD. With 0 bases clipped from V and 5 bases from J, the junction kept 2 bases outside the gene matches. DNA for the CDR3: TGTGCCACCAGTGATTTGGGGACAGGGGATGAGACCCAGTACTTC. It encodes CATSDLGTGDETQYF.

This clonotype showed up just a few times. The chain is built from TRBV6-2 or TRBV6-3 and TRBJ2-7; tentative D call: TRBD2 (5 bases). CDR3 size: 12 residues. V lost 6 bases to trimming and J lost 6 bases, with 12 bases between them. In germline, CDR1 is MNHEY, CDR2 SVGEGT. The CDR3 here is CASRESAGEQYF. DNA for the CDR3: TGTGCCAGCAGGGAGTCGGCGGGCGAGCAGTACTTC.

Here the CDR3 DNA reads TGTGCCACCAGTGACGGGGGACGGGAAGCTAACTATGGCTACACCTTC. Encoded protein: CATSDGGREANYGYTF. J is TRBJ1-2 and V is TRBV24-1, with a tentative D call TRBD1 (5 bases). The CDR3 is made up of 16 amino acids. Germline V lookup: CDR1 KGHDR, CDR2 SFDVKD. The V end lost 4 bases, the J end lost 0 bases, and 14 bases lay between the germline ends.

The chain uses TRBV9 and TRBJ1-6; the D is unclear. Per germline, CDR1 SGDLS and CDR2 YYNGEE. The V end was cut by 0 bases, the J end by 6 bases, with 4 bases between. The CDR3 is 13 amino acids. The CDR3, as DNA: TGTGCCAGCAGCGTAGGTCCTAATTCACCCCTCCACTTT. This gives the protein CASSVGPNSPLHF.

The chain links TRBV6-1 to TRBJ1-3, with D tentatively TRBD1 (6 bases). CDR1 is MNHNS and CDR2 is SASEGT in the germline V gene. The CDR3 length is 15 residues. The V end lost 3 bases, the J end lost 0 bases, and 9 bases lay between the germline ends. CDR3 bases: TGTGCCAGCAGTGATAACAGGGCCTCTGGAAACACCATATATTTT. Its translation is CASSDNRASGNTIYF.

The V gene is TRBV7-9, the J gene TRBJ1-1; D may be TRBD1 (6 bases). The V and J ends lost 5 bases and 1 base respectively, with 11 bases between them. The CDR3 is 14 amino acids. Germline V gives CDR1 SEHNR, CDR2 FQNEAQ (reference sequence). This CDR3 is CASSDGTQNTEAFF. The CDR3 nucleotides are TGTGCCAGCAGCGACGGGACACAGAACACTGAAGCTTTCTTT. Looking up the rest from reference TRBV7-9 and TRBJ1-1 gives the full variable domain: DTGVSQNPRHKITKRGQNVTFRCDPISEHNRLYWYRQTLGQGPEFLTYFQNEAQLEKSRLLSDRFSAERPKGSFSTLEIQRTEQGDSAMYLCASSDGTQNTEAFFGQGTRLTVV.

This clonotype was observed once. The CDR3 bases are TGTGCCAGCAGTTCATTCGAGGACAGGGGGCTCTATAGCAATCAGCCCCAGCATTTT. This sequence encodes CASSSFEDRGLYSNQPQHF. V gene TRBV7-9 combines with J gene TRBJ1-5, with 11 nucleotides matching TRBD1. J was trimmed by 0 bases and V by 6 bases; bases with no gene match: 13. The CDR3 is 19 amino acids. Germline CDR1 reads SEHNR; CDR2 reads FQNEAQ (reference sequence).

This clonotype appeared a few times. This sequence joins TRBV19 and TRBJ1-2; weak D call: TRBD1 (6 bases). The CDR3 contains 16 residues. Trimming left V 5 bases short and J 4 bases short, with 20 bases between. The germline V gene has CDR1 LNHDA and CDR2 SQIVND (reference sequence). This CDR3 is CASSEAGVRGAYGYTF. The CDR3 coding sequence is TGTGCCAGTAGTGAGGCGGGTGTCAGGGGCGCCTATGGCTACACCTTC.

The rearrangement links TRBV10-1 to TRBJ2-4; no definite D call. The CDR3 covers 16 residues. Trimming took 2 bases from V and 0 from J, leaving 11 bases between them. Looked up from germline, CDR1 is WNHNN and CDR2 is SYGVQD (reference sequence). CDR3: CASSEDSSLAKNIQYF. Here the CDR3 DNA reads TGCGCCAGCAGTGAGGACTCCTCCCTAGCCAAAAACATTCAGTACTTC.

This clonotype was observed a handful of times. The J gene is TRBJ2-3, the V gene TRBV20-1; 8 nucleotides match TRBD1. The CDR3 has 13 residues. J gave up 4 bases and V 6 bases, and 6 bases lay outside the gene matches. CDR1 DFQATT and CDR2 SNEGSKA come from the germline V gene (reference sequence). The DNA of the CDR3 is TGCAGTGCCAAGAGGACAGGGCCAGATACGCAGTATTTT. Its protein is CSAKRTGPDTQYF.

V and J are TRBV5-1 and TRBJ1-1; 11 bases fit TRBD1. The CDR3 has 16 amino acids. Unmatched junction bases numbered 6, after V lost 4 bases and J lost 1 base. Germline-derived CDR1 and CDR2 are SGHRS and YFSETQ. CDR3 sequence: CASSPGQGVRNTEAFF. CDR3 coding DNA: TGCGCCAGCAGCCCGGGACAGGGGGTACGGAACACTGAAGCTTTCTTT. The variable domain in full, completed from reference TRBV5-1 and TRBJ1-1, reads KAGVTQTPRYLIKTRGQQVTLSCSPISGHRSVSWYQQTPGQGLQFLFEYFSETQRNKGNFPGRFSGRQFSNSRSEMNVSTLELGDSALYLCASSPGQGVRNTEAFFGQGTRLTVV.

The genes are TRBV21-1 and TRBJ2-2; the table gives TRBD1 as D, unverified against the DNA. TRBV21-1 is marked as a pseudogene. This CDR3 is 16 amino acids long. For the CDR3, the DNA is TGTGCCAGCAGCAATTTGAGGGTGGGGGCGGACGGGGAGCTGTTTTTT. Translating gives CASSNLRVGADGELFF.

This chain links TRBV6-5 with TRBJ2-2; D tentatively reads TRBD1 or TRBD2 (5 bases each). This CDR3 is 15 amino acids long. Trimming left V 0 bases short and J 5 bases short, with 10 bases between. Germline-derived CDR1 and CDR2 are MNHEY and SVGAGI. This CDR3 is CASSYSRGVTGELFF. CDR3 sequence (DNA): TGTGCCAGCAGTTACTCGCGAGGGGTTACCGGGGAGCTGTTTTTT.

In this sample, this clonotype turned up once. The V and J genes are TRBV29-1 and TRBJ2-7; D may be TRBD1 or TRBD2 (5 bases each). The germline V gene has CDR1 SQVTM and CDR2 ANQGSEA. Trimming left V 4 bases short and J 5 bases short, with 12 bases between. CDR3 length: 12 residues. CDR3 in DNA: TGCAGCGTTGCCGGGACGGGGAACGAGCAGTACTTC. Translating gives CSVAGTGNEQYF.

This CDR3 reads CSASGQGHASYEQYF. CDR3 in DNA: TGCAGTGCTAGCGGGCAGGGACACGCATCCTACGAGCAGTACTTC. This chain links TRBV20-1 with TRBJ2-7, with D possibly being TRBD1 (6 bases). Trimming cost V 3 bases and J 1 base, with 16 bases left between them. This CDR3 spans 15 amino acids. In germline, CDR1 is DFQATT, CDR2 SNEGSKA (reference sequence).

This clonotype was observed a few times. The chain joins TRBV27 to TRBJ1-2; 11 nucleotides match TRBD1. Germline CDR1 and CDR2: MNHEY and SMNVEV (reference sequence). CDR3 length equals 14 residues. The V segment lost 6 bases and the J segment 7 bases; nucleotides outside the gene matches: 7. The CDR3 spells CASRRTGGLGGYTF. The CDR3 DNA is TGTGCCAGCAGAAGGACAGGGGGCTTGGGTGGCTACACCTTC.

This clonotype was picked up a small number of times. This chain uses TRBV27 with TRBJ1-1; 9 bases match TRBD1. The junction had 11 bases not matched to a gene; V was cut back by 4 bases and J by 5 bases. This CDR3 spans 16 amino acids. CDR1 is MNHEY and CDR2 is SMNVEV in the germline V gene (reference sequence). The CDR3 sequence is CASSSPGQGIGTEAFF. The DNA for the CDR3 is TGTGCCAGCAGTTCCCCGGGACAGGGAATAGGGACTGAAGCTTTCTTT.

V and J are TRBV19 and TRBJ2-2; 7 bases match TRBD1. Unmatched junction bases numbered 1, after V lost 1 base and J lost 5 bases. This CDR3 spans 14 amino acids. Germline CDR1 is LNHDA and CDR2 is SQIVND (reference sequence). The CDR3 is CASSIGQGTGELFF. CDR3 nucleotides: TGTGCCAGTAGTATAGGACAGGGAACCGGGGAGCTGTTTTTT.

V and J are TRBV12-3 or TRBV12-4 and TRBJ1-1; D gene uncertain. The length of the CDR3 is 13 residues. The V gene lost 0 bases and the J gene lost 6 bases, with 8 bases spanning the gap. In DNA, the CDR3 is TGTGCCAGCAGTTTAGCGCGGGGTGCTGAAGCTTTCTTT. Translated, it gives CASSLARGAEAFF.